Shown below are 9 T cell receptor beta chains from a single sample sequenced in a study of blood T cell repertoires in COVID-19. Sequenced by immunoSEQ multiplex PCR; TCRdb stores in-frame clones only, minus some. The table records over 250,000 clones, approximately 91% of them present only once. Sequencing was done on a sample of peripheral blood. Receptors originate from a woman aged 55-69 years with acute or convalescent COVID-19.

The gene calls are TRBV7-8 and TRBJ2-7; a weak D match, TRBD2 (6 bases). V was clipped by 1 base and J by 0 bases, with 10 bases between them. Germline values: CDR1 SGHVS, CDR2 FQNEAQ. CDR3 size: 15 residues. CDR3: CASSLERAVSYEQYF. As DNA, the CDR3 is TGTGCCAGCAGCTTAGAGCGGGCGGTCTCCTACGAGCAGTACTTC.

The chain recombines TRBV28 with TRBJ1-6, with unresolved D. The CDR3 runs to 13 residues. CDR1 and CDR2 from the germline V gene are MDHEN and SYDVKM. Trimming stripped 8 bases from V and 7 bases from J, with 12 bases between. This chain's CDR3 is CASGPTRNSPLHF. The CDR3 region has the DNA TGTGCCAGCGGCCCCACAAGAAATTCACCCCTCCACTTT.

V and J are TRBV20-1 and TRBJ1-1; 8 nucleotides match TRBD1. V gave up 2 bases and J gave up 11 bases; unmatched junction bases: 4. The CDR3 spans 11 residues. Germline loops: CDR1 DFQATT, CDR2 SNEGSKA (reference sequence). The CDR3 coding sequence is TGCAGTGCTAGATCCACAGGGGGGGCTTTCTTT. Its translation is CSARSTGGAFF.

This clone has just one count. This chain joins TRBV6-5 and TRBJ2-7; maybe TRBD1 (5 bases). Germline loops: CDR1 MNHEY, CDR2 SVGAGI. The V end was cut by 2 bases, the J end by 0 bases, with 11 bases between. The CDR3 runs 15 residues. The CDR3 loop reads CASSYGAGSSYEQYF. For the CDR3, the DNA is TGTGCCAGCAGTTACGGGGCAGGGTCCTCCTACGAGCAGTACTTC.

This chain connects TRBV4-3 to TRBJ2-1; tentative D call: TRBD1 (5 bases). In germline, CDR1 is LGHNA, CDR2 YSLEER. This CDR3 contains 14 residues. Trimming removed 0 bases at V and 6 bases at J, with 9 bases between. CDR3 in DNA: TGCGCCAGCAGCCAAGATATGACAGCCAATGAGCAGTTCTTC. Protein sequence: CASSQDMTANEQFF.

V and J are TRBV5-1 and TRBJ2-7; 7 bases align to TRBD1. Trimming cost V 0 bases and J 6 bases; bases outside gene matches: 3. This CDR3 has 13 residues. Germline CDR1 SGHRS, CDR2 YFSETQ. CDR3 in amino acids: CASSLEGQREQYF. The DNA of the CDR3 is TGCGCCAGCAGCTTGGAGGGACAGCGCGAGCAGTACTTC.

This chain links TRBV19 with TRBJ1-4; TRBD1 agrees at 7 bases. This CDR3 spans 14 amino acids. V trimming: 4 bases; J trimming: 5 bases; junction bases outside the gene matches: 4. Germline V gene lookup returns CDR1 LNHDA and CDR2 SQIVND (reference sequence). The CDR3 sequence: CASSTGTDNEKLFF. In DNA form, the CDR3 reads TGTGCCAGTAGTACCGGGACAGACAATGAAAAACTGTTTTTT. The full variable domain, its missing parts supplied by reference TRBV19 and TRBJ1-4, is DGGITQSPKYLFRKEGQNVTLSCEQNLNHDAMYWYRQDPGQGLRLIYYSQIVNDFQKGDIAEGYSVSREKKESFPLTVTSAQKNPTAFYLCASSTGTDNEKLFFGSGTQLSVL.

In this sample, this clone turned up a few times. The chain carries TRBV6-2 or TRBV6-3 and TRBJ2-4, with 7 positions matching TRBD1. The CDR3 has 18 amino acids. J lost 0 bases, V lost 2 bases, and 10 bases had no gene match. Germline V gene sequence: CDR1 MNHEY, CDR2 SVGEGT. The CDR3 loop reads CASSYPDGTDLAKNIQYF. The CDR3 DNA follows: TGTGCCAGCAGTTACCCTGATGGGACAGATTTAGCCAAAAACATTCAGTACTTC.

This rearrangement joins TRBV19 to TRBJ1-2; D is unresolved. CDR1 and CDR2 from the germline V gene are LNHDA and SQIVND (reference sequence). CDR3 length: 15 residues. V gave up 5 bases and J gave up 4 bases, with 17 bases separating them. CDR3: CASSEDGSSSYGYTF. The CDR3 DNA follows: TGTGCCAGTAGTGAGGATGGCAGTTCTTCCTATGGCTACACCTTC.